This record looks at one T cell receptor beta chain sequence and its context. The antigen remains undetermined. The CDR3 contains 14 residues. V lost 5 bases, J lost 4 bases, and 14 bases lay in between. In germline, CDR1 is SEHNR, CDR2 FQNEAQ (reference sequence). The entry originates in a study of T cell repertoires in cytomegalovirus infection. MiXCR was run by TCRdb on the reads, yielding one entry per CDR3 protein. This table holds around 900,000 distinct CDR3 sequences, approximately 33% found once. This TCR was recovered from a human donor in good health (CMV status not recorded). Some clones in this sample may be carry-over from other donors' samples. The sequencing used cultured CD8+ T cells from PBMCs, collected from culture after CMV antigen stimulation. The chain recombines TRBV7-9 with TRBJ1-2; D is unclear. In DNA form, the CDR3 reads TGTGCCAGCAGCCCCCCAGCAGTCAGCTATGGCTACACCTTC. Translated: CASSPPAVSYGYTF.